Below are 10 T cell receptor beta chains sequenced from a single sample in a study of T-cell reconstitution after alpha-beta-depleted transplantation in children (dated by TCRdb to 2015 to 2016). The library was obtained by PCR. This sample was sequenced with an Illumina HiSeq 2500. TCR libraries were prepared with molecular barcoding, using unique molecular identifiers to normalize TCRbeta repertoire quantification. TCRdb itself trimmed the public reads at Q25 with fastp, ran MiXCR and retained productive beta chains. Each CDR3 protein appears once, grouped with its most common genes and DNA. This sample is represented by around 340,000 distinct CDR3 sequences; roughly 13% of them were singletons. The ten largest clones add up to 4% to 5.5% of the sample. Here the sequenced sample was PBMCs, taken from the stem cell graft. The receptors were gathered from a human donor who donated a stem cell graft to a child with Fanconi anemia.

The chain recombines TRBV28 with TRBJ1-2; D is possibly TRBD1 (5 bases). In germline, CDR1 is MDHEN, CDR2 SYDVKM. Trimming took off 4 bases at V and 4 bases at J, with 13 bases between the two ends. This CDR3 contains 14 residues. CDR3 nucleotides: TGTGCCAGCAGTTCTCCCAGGGTCGGCTATGGCTACACCTTC. Its protein product is CASSSPRVGYGYTF.

This clonotype was seen at least ten times. V is TRBV28 and J is TRBJ2-2; tentative D call: TRBD1 (5 bases). The ends were cut back, 2 bases at V and 7 bases at J, with 8 bases in the middle. The germline gives CDR1 MDHEN, CDR2 SYDVKM. The CDR3 is made up of 13 amino acids. In DNA, the CDR3 is TGTGCCAGCAGTTTAGCAGGGAACGGGGAGCTGTTTTTT. Amino acid sequence: CASSLAGNGELFF.

This clonotype was observed a few times. The chain carries TRBV6-2 or TRBV6-3 and TRBJ2-7; D gene ambiguous. This CDR3 spans 11 amino acids. V lost 2 bases to trimming and J lost 6 bases, with 5 bases between them. The V gene's germline CDR1 is MNHEY and CDR2 SVGEGT. The DNA of the CDR3 is TGTGCCAGCAGTTACCTTGCCGAGCAGTACTTC. Protein sequence: CASSYLAEQYF.

The gene calls are TRBV14 and TRBJ2-7, with a possible D match to TRBD2 (7 bases). The germline V gene has CDR1 SGHDN and CDR2 FVKESK. Trimming stripped 2 bases from V and 2 bases from J, with 13 bases between. CDR3 length equals 15 residues. CDR3: CASSQLGEGAYEQYF. The CDR3 bases are TGTGCCAGCAGCCAACTCGGGGAGGGGGCCTACGAGCAGTACTTC.

In its sample, this clonotype was seen many times. The chain uses TRBV6-5 and TRBJ1-1, with 11 bases that match TRBD1. CDR3 length equals 16 residues. The ends lost 5 bases at V and 4 bases at J; junction bases unmatched: 9. Germline-derived CDR1 and CDR2 are MNHEY and SVGAGI. CDR3 amino acids: CASSHHLGQGATEAFF. The CDR3 DNA reads TGTGCCAGCAGTCATCACCTCGGACAGGGGGCCACTGAAGCTTTCTTT.

The rearrangement uses TRBV20-1 and TRBJ2-7; D may be TRBD1 or TRBD2 (5 bases each). The CDR3 contains 14 residues. The V and J ends lost 0 bases and 4 bases respectively, with 13 bases between them. CDR1 and CDR2 from the germline V gene are DFQATT and SNEGSKA (reference sequence). The CDR3 reads CSARDRGKGYEQYF. In DNA, the CDR3 is TGCAGTGCTAGAGATCGGGGCAAGGGTTACGAGCAGTACTTC.

This clonotype was seen many times. The gene calls are TRBV7-9 and TRBJ1-4; D uncertain. The CDR3 runs to 15 residues. Germline lookup yields CDR1 SEHNR and CDR2 FQNEAQ (reference sequence). Trimming pared 5 bases from V and 10 bases from J, leaving 20 bases between. CDR3: CASSAQSTMKGKLFF. In DNA, the CDR3 is TGTGCCAGCAGCGCGCAAAGCACAATGAAAGGAAAACTGTTTTTT.

The genes are TRBV20-1 and TRBJ1-3; D may be TRBD1 (6 bases). The V gene lost 3 bases and the J gene lost 0 bases, with 15 bases spanning the gap. There are 16 residues in the CDR3. The germline V gene has CDR1 DFQATT and CDR2 SNEGSKA (reference sequence). CDR3 region: CSASSPRQASGNTIYF. DNA for the CDR3: TGCAGTGCTAGTTCCCCGAGACAGGCCTCTGGAAACACCATATATTTT.

The chain employs TRBV5-1 and TRBJ2-4; D unresolved. With 0 bases removed from V and 0 bases from J, the gap between germline ends came to 7 bases. Per the germline V gene, CDR1 is SGHRS and CDR2 is YFSETQ. The CDR3 totals 15 residues. CDR3 amino acids: CASSLDALAKNIQYF. In DNA, the CDR3 is TGCGCCAGCAGCTTGGATGCCTTAGCCAAAAACATTCAGTACTTC.

This clonotype was seen more than once but under ten times. The rearrangement uses TRBV7-2 and TRBJ1-1, with no clear D. This CDR3 comprises 15 residues. Germline assignment: CDR1 SGHTA and CDR2 FQGNSA. Trimming shortened V by 5 bases and J by 3 bases, and 16 bases separated the two germline ends. The CDR3 DNA is TGTGCCAGCAGCCCCACCCGGGCTGGGGACACTGAAGCTTTCTTT. Its protein is CASSPTRAGDTEAFF. The full variable domain, with the rest looked up from reference TRBV7-2 and TRBJ1-1, is GAGVSQSPSNKVTEKGKDVELRCDPISGHTALYWYRQSLGQGLEFLIYFQGNSAPDKSGLPSDRFSAERTGGSVSTLTIQRTQQEDSAVYLCASSPTRAGDTEAFFGQGTRLTVV.